This T cell receptor (beta chain) was observed in a study of identical twins. General observations from the study: Twins shared out-of-frame alpha sequences with excess low generation probability. Cord blood's abundant beta clonotypes had fewer insertions, unlike memory repertoires. Beta out-of-frame sequences showed weaker excess sharing between twins.

Trimming cost V 2 bases and J 9 bases; bases outside gene matches: 11. The CDR3 spans 15 residues. Germline CDR1 and CDR2: GTSNPN and SVGIG (reference sequence). After template switching added a universal primer site, the resulting cDNA carried unique molecular identifiers. TCRdb called the 5' RACE reads again in MiXCR, with one record for every CDR3 protein. The top ten clones hold about 2% of a sample with approximately 670,000 distinct CDR3 sequences, around 6% of them seen once. There are a few counts of this clonotype. The antigen remains undetermined. The specimen sequenced was naive T cells sorted from blood. The receptor was isolated from a man aged 18-30 years in good health. V and J are TRBV30 and TRBJ2-1, with 9 bases aligning to TRBD2. The CDR3 sequence: CAWSTLSGRKGEQFF. DNA for the CDR3: TGTGCCTGGAGTACCCTAAGCGGGAGGAAGGGTGAGCAGTTCTTC.